This T cell receptor (beta chain) was retrieved from a study of blood T cell repertoires in COVID-19. The CDR3 loop spans 15 amino acids. With V trimmed by 3 bases and J by 2 bases, 4 bases remained unmatched. CDR1 and CDR2 (germline): SGHDN, FVKESK. Profiling relied on immunoSEQ multiplex PCR, and the TCRdb table lists in-frame clones only, not all of them. The sample consists of about 120,000 clones, roughly four fifths of them appearing once. This clone appeared a few times. The clonotype originates from an older man with active or convalescent COVID-19. The sequencing sample was made of peripheral blood. The V and J genes are TRBV14 and TRBJ1-2; 9 bases match TRBD1. CDR3 DNA: TGTGCCAGCAGCCACTGGGACAGGGACAACTATGGCTACACCTTC. Amino acid sequence: CASSHWDRDNYGYTF. Full variable domain (remainder filled in from reference TRBV14 and TRBJ1-2): EAGVTQFPSHSVIEKGQTVTLRCDPISGHDNLYWYRRVMGKEIKFLLHFVKESKQDESGMPNNRFLAERTGGTYSTLKVQPAELEDSGVYFCASSHWDRDNYGYTFGSGTRLTVV.